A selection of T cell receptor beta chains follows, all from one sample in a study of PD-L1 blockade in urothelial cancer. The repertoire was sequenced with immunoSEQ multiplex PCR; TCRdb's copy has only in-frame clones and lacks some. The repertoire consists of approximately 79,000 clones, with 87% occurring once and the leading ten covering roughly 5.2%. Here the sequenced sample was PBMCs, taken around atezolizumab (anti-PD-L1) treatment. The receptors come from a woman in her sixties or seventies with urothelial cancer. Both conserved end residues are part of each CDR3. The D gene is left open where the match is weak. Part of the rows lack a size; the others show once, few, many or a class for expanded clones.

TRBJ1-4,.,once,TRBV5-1,TGCGCCAGCAGCTTGGGGCCACCTAATGAAAAACTGTTTTTT,CASSLGPPNEKLFF
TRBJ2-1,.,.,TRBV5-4,TGTGCCAGCAGCGATTCCGGCAGGGAAATTTTTAATGAGCAGTTCTTC,CASSDSGREIFNEQFF
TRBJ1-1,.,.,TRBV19,TGTGCCAGTAGTATCGATCGCCCGACAGGGAACACTGAAGCTTTCTTT,CASSIDRPTGNTEAFF
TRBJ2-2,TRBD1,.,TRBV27,TGTGCCAGCAGTGTAGACAGGGGGCAGGGAGGCGGGGAGCTGTTTTTT,CASSVDRGQGGGELFF
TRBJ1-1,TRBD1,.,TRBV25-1,TGTGCCAGCAGCTCGACAGGGCGGGGCACTGAAGCTTTCTTT,CASSSTGRGTEAFF
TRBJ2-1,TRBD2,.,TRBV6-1,TGTGCCAGCAGTGAGGGAGGGACCCCCGGTTACAATGAGCAGTTCTTC,CASSEGGTPGYNEQFF
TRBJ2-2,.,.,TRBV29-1,TGCAGCGCGCGACTCAGCGGACCGAACACCGGGGAGCTGTTTTTT,CSARLSGPNTGELFF
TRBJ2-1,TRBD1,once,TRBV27,TGTGCCAGCACCCCCCAGTTGGGACAGGGTAAAAATGAGCAGTTCTTC,CASTPQLGQGKNEQFF
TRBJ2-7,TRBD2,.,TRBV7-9,TGTGCCAGCAGCCGCCCCGGGACTAGCGGGGGGCTTACCTACGAGCAGTACTTC,CASSRPGTSGGLTYEQYF
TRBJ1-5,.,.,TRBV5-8,TGTGCCAGCAGCTTGCTGCGGATAGGCAATCAGCCCCAGCATTTT,CASSLLRIGNQPQHF
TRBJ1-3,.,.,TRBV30,TGTGCCTGGAGTGTACCCAGGGATGGAAACACCATATATTTT,CAWSVPRDGNTIYF
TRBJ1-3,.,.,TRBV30,TGTGCCTGGAGGGGGAGAGGCGGAGTCGGCTCTGGAAACACCATATATTTT,CAWRGRGGVGSGNTIYF
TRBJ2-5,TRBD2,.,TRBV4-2,TGTGCCAGCAGCCAAGAAGGGACTAGCGGGAGAGAGACCCAGTACTTC,CASSQEGTSGRETQYF
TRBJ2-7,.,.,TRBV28,TGTGCCAGCAGTTTACTGCGGTTAGGATCCTACGAGCAGTACTTC,CASSLLRLGSYEQYF
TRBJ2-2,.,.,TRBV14,TGTGCCAGCAGCCAAGTCCGGGTTTCGAACACCGGGGAGCTGTTTTTT,CASSQVRVSNTGELFF
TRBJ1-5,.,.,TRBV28,TGTGCCAGCAGTCCCCCCCCAGGGTCCCAGCATTTT,CASSPPPGSQHF
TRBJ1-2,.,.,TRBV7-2,TGTGCCAGCAGCCAGGGACAAGCCTATGGCTACACCTTC,CASSQGQAYGYTF
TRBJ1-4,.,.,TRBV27,TGTGCCAGCAGTTTTCGACAGTTTAATGAAAAACTGTTTTTT,CASSFRQFNEKLFF
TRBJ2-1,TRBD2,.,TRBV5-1,TGCGCCAGCAGCTTAGGGACTAGCGGGGCCTCTGAGCAGTTCTTC,CASSLGTSGASEQFF
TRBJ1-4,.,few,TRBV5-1,TGCGCCAGCAGCGTCATAGGGGGTGAAAAACTGTTTTTT,CASSVIGGEKLFF
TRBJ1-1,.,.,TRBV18,TGTGCCAGCTCACGAGAGACTGTGGACACTGAAGCTTTCTTT,CASSRETVDTEAFF
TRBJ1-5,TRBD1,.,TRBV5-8,TGTGCCAGCAGCACCCGGACAGGGGGCCTCAATCAGCCCCAGCATTTT,CASSTRTGGLNQPQHF
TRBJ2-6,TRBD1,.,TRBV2,TGTGCCAGCAGTGAATCCCAGGGGGGAGGTGTGACAGGGGGCGCTGGGGCCAACGTCCTGACTTTC,CASSESQGGGVTGGAGANVLTF
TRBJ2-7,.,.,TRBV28,TGTGCCAGCAGCCATTACGAGCAGTACTTC,CASSHYEQYF
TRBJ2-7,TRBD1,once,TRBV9,TGTGCCAGCAGCGTAGCCAGGGGGCTGAGCTCCTACGAGCAGTACTTC,CASSVARGLSSYEQYF
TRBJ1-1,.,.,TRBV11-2,TGTGCCAGCAGCCAGACAGGAGTAGGGGCTTTCTTT,CASSQTGVGAFF
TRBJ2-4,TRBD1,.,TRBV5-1,TGCGCCAGCAGCCCTCCACCCGGGACAGGGAAAAACATTCAGTACTTC,CASSPPPGTGKNIQYF
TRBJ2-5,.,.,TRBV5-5,TGTGCCAGCAGCCGATCGGAAGAGACCCAGTACTTC,CASSRSEETQYF
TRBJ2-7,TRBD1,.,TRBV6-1,TGTGCCAGCAGTGAAGGGCAGGGGGCGCCGATCTACGAGCAGTACTTC,CASSEGQGAPIYEQYF
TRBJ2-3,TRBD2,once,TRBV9,TGTGCCAGCAGCGTAGTTAGCGGGGGGGCCACTACGCAGTATTTT,CASSVVSGGATTQYF
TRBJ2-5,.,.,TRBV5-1,TGCGCCAGCAGCCCGGGGACACCGAAAGAGACCCAGTACTTC,CASSPGTPKETQYF
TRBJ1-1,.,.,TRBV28,TGTGCCAGCAGCCAACAGGGCCCCGACCTTGAAGCTTTCTTT,CASSQQGPDLEAFF
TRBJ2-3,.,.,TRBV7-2,TGTGCCAGCAGCTTCCAAGGGGGGGCCGGGGCGCAGTATTTT,CASSFQGGAGAQYF
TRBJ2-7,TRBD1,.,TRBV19,TGTGCCACCAAGACAGGGCACCTCGATCGGGCCTACGAGCAGTACTTC,CATKTGHLDRAYEQYF
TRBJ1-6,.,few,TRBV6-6,TGTGCCAGCAGCACTCCCCCCTCACCCCTCCACTTT,CASSTPPSPLHF
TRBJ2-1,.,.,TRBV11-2,TGTGCCAGCAGCGGGAGTGGAGATAACAATGAGCAGTTCTTC,CASSGSGDNNEQFF
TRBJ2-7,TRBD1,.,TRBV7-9,TGTGCCAGCAGCTTAGTGGACAGGCTACACGAGCAGTACTTC,CASSLVDRLHEQYF
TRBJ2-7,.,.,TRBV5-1,TGCGCCAGCAGCCTGGTAATGGGTGGAGTTGCGGCCTCCTACGAGCAGTACTTC,CASSLVMGGVAASYEQYF
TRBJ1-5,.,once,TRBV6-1,TGTGCCAGCAGGGGAGCACCGGACGTACAGCCCCAGCATTTT,CASRGAPDVQPQHF
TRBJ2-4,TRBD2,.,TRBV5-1,TGCGCCAGCAGCTTGGGACTAGCGGGAAACATTCAGTACTTC,CASSLGLAGNIQYF
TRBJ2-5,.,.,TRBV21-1,TGTGCCAGCAGCAAAGAGACAGGGGGCGAGACCCAGTACTTC,CASSKETGGETQYF
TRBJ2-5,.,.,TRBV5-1,TGCGCCAGCAGCAGTCTGGAGGGCGAAGAGACCCAGTACTTC,CASSSLEGEETQYF
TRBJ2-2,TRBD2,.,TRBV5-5,TGTGCCAGCAGCCCAGTCAGCGGGAGAAACACCGGGGAGCTGTTTTTT,CASSPVSGRNTGELFF
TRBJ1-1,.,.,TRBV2,TGTGCCAGCAGTGGCATGCAGGGAACTGAAGCTTTCTTT,CASSGMQGTEAFF
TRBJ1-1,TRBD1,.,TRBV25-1,TGTGCCAGCAGTGTAACAGGGGTCACTGAAGCTTTCTTT,CASSVTGVTEAFF
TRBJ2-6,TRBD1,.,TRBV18,TGTGCCAGCTCACGGGACAGGGGGCCGTCTGGGGCCAACGTCCTGACTTTC,CASSRDRGPSGANVLTF
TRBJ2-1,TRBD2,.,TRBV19,TGTGCCAGTAGTATAGGGTCTGGAGCGGGAGGGTACAATGAGCAGTTCTTC,CASSIGSGAGGYNEQFF
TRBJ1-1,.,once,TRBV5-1,TGCGCCAGCAGCTTGGAGGTGGGGGCTGGGACTGAAGCTTTCTTT,CASSLEVGAGTEAFF
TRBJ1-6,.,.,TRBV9,TGTGCCAGCTCCTACGGACGGGGAAATTCACCCCTCCACTTT,CASSYGRGNSPLHF
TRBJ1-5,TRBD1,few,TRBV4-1,TGCGCCAGCAGCCAAGTCAGGGGGCTGAATCAGCCCCAGCATTTT,CASSQVRGLNQPQHF
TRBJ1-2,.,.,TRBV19,TGTGCCAGTCAAAGGAGCTATGGCTACACCTTC,CASQRSYGYTF